This T cell receptor (beta chain) was profiled in a study of CXCR3-negative and CXCR3-positive naive CD8 T cells. Points from the study as a whole: The study found more hydrophobic TRB CDR3s in CXCR3-positive naive cells than in CXCR3-negative naive cells. After cryopreservation, CXCR3 expression dropped partially; most assays used fresh PBMCs.

For this clonotype: The target antigen is unknown.

Germline V gives CDR1 SGHDN, CDR2 FVKESK. The CDR3 has 13 residues. Via 5' RACE with UMI labels, TRB cDNA libraries were prepared. TCRdb reprocessed the 5' RACE reads, with one entry per CDR3 protein and no DNA. The specimen's table records about 110,000 distinct CDR3 sequences. The sample comprised naive CXCR3+ CD8+ T cells from blood. Subset of the sample: CD45RO-CCR7+CD27+CD95- naive CD8+ T cells expressing CXCR3 (TNR3+). This TCR derives from a human donor in good health. Some clones in this sample may be carry-over from other donors' samples. V gene TRBV14 combines with J gene TRBJ2-7. CDR3 sequence reads: CASSQVVWSEQYF.